The following is a T cell receptor beta chain sequence with its context. The antigen remains unidentified. Donors sampled were nominally healthy, though unrecorded immune exposures were likely. The data were obtained in a study of cytomegalovirus exposure and HLA in healthy donors. Overall study findings and caveats: Previously analyzed data showed that most TCR beta V segments were productive at a frequency of about 87% or about 30%.

The V gene lost 1 base and the J gene lost 5 bases, with 14 bases spanning the gap. CDR3 length equals 16 residues. Germline assignment: CDR1 MNHEY and CDR2 SMNVEV (reference sequence). Primers included in the PCR were 60 Vbeta and 13 Jbeta primers. Data came from immunoSEQ multiplex PCR; TCRdb stores just in-frame clones and leaves some out. The table includes under 85,000 clones, 76% detected once. The chain couples TRBV27 to TRBJ2-2; unclear D gene. The sequence came from a man between 18 and 35 years old in good health and CMV-seronegative. The sequencing sample was made of PBMCs. Here the CDR3 reads CASSLLGGGLTGELFF. In nucleotides, the CDR3 is TGTGCCAGCAGTTTATTAGGCGGTGGATTAACCGGGGAGCTGTTTTTT.